The rows below give T cell receptor beta chains drawn from one sample of a study of blood T cell repertoires in COVID-19. Produced via immunoSEQ multiplex PCR; TCRdb's table is partial and in-frame only. The sample contains approximately 290,000 clones, 80% to 95% of which appear only once. The sample was PBMCs or T cells enriched from blood (not recorded which). These receptors originate from a woman in her thirties who had recovered from COVID-19. Both conserved end residues are part of each CDR3. Fields, in order: V gene, J gene, clone size, D gene, CDR3 protein, CDR3 DNA. D genes are given only for firm matches. A clone size is listed for some rows: how often the clone was seen (once, few, many), or a class if it is expanded.

TRBV5-1	TRBJ1-1	few	NA	CASRGQTMNTEAFF	TGCGCCAGCAGAGGACAGACCATGAACACTGAAGCTTTCTTT
TRBV6-1	TRBJ2-1	NA	TRBD2	CASSDPGRGHNEQFF	TGTGCCAGCAGTGATCCCGGGAGGGGCCACAATGAGCAGTTCTTC
TRBV6-5	TRBJ1-5	NA	NA	CASRIDRQPQHF	TGTGCCAGCAGGATAGACAGACAGCCCCAGCATTTT
TRBV6-1	TRBJ2-1	NA	TRBD2	CASSERGGRARTLWNNEQFF	TGTGCCAGCAGTGAAAGGGGCGGGAGGGCCCGAACCCTTTGGAACAATGAGCAGTTCTTC
TRBV28	TRBJ2-3	NA	NA	CASSLLQGAADTQYF	TGTGCCAGCAGTTTATTGCAGGGTGCTGCAGATACGCAGTATTTT
TRBV7-2	TRBJ2-1	NA	NA	CASSPHGNWLQHEQFF	TGTGCCAGCAGCCCCCACGGGAACTGGTTACAACATGAGCAGTTCTTC
TRBV2	TRBJ2-1	few	TRBD2	CASSSTGSYAGTNNNEQFF	TGTGCCAGCAGCTCCACGGGGTCCTACGCGGGGACTAACAACAATGAGCAGTTCTTC
TRBV11-2	TRBJ2-1	NA	NA	CASSLEIFGGSYNEQFF	TGTGCCAGCAGCTTAGAGATTTTTGGAGGCTCCTACAATGAGCAGTTCTTC
TRBV10-3	TRBJ2-2	NA	TRBD2	CAISGLANTGELFF	TGTGCCATCAGCGGACTAGCGAACACCGGGGAGCTGTTTTTT
TRBV7-8	TRBJ1-2	few	TRBD1	CASSLTLGRGNPYGYTF	TGTGCCAGCAGCTTAACACTTGGCAGGGGGAACCCCTATGGCTACACCTTC
TRBV24-1	TRBJ2-3	NA	TRBD1	CATAGTGGPDTQYF	TGTGCCACGGCCGGGACAGGGGGCCCAGATACGCAGTATTTT
TRBV7-9	TRBJ2-1	NA	NA	CASSLEISYNEQFF	TGTGCCAGCAGCTTAGAGATTAGCTACAATGAGCAGTTCTTC
TRBV28	TRBJ1-5	NA	TRBD1	CAIQGANQPQHF	TGTGCCATCCAGGGGGCGAATCAGCCCCAGCATTTT
TRBV3-1/TRBV3-2	TRBJ2-7	NA	NA	CASSLNSGPSYEQYF	TGTGCCAGCAGCCTGAATAGCGGACCTTCCTACGAGCAGTACTTC
TRBV6-2/TRBV6-3	TRBJ1-5	NA	TRBD1	CASSGQGSRNQPQHF	TGTGCCAGCAGTGGACAGGGGTCGCGCAATCAGCCCCAGCATTTT